This TCR beta chain was recovered during a study of early T cells in non-severe SARS-CoV-2 infection. About the research overall: From unsorted whole blood, bulk RNA was sequenced, and the chains remained unpaired.

Whole-study findings and limits: VDJdb matching favored anti-spike CD8 responses, missing private and CD4 specificities.

Trimming pared 1 base from V and 8 bases from J, leaving 12 bases between. The CDR3 loop spans 14 amino acids. CDR1 MGHRA and CDR2 YSYEKL come from the germline V gene. In the library, individual cDNA molecules carried attached unique molecular identifiers. MiXCR, applied by TCRdb to the 5' RACE reads, yields one record per CDR3 protein. Among more than 65,000 distinct CDR3 sequences listed, around 12% were seen once. About this clonotype itself: Its antigen is currently unknown.

V gene TRBV4-1 combines with J gene TRBJ2-1, with TRBD2 as a possible D gene (6 bases). The sequence was collected from an adult who was a healthcare worker with PCR-confirmed SARS-CoV-2 infection or an uninfected control (not recorded which). The sample in question was whole blood, obtained at baseline. CDR3 sequence (DNA): TGCGCCAGCAGCCAAGCCCCACGGAGGGATGAGCAGTTCTTC. Amino acids: CASSQAPRRDEQFF.